One and the same sample provided the 13 T cell receptor beta chains below, sequenced in a study of healthy donors' naive CD4 and CD8 T cells. TCR libraries were built from approximately 0.55 ug of total RNA by linear amplification. TCRdb reanalysed the reads using MiXCR and keeps one entry per CDR3 protein. The data contain 150,000 to 200,000 distinct CDR3 sequences, around three quarters of them singletons. What was sequenced was naive CD4+ and CD8+ T cells sorted from blood, pooled from several donors. The receptors originated from a pool of human donors in good health; the sample pools cells from several healthy donors.

This clonotype was found a few times. V is TRBV29-1 and J is TRBJ2-2, with 7 bases lining up with TRBD1. J was trimmed by 1 base and V by 3 bases; bases with no gene match: 2. There are 14 residues in the CDR3. Per the germline V gene, CDR1 is SQVTM and CDR2 is ANQGSEA. The CDR3 sequence is CSVDRTGNTGELFF. The DNA of the CDR3 is TGCAGCGTTGACCGGACAGGGAACACCGGGGAGCTGTTTTTT.

The chain has TRBV19 and TRBJ2-1; 9 positions match TRBD1. V shed 10 bases, J shed 7 bases, and the junction held 11 bases outside the gene matches. The CDR3 totals 14 residues. Per germline, CDR1 LNHDA and CDR2 SQIVND (reference sequence). CDR3 in amino acids: CATRGTGKWNEQFF. CDR3 sequence (DNA): TGTGCCACCAGGGGGACAGGGAAGTGGAATGAGCAGTTCTTC.

This clonotype was counted between two and nine times. V and J are TRBV15 and TRBJ2-3; D gene unclear. Deletions cut 0 bases from V and 2 bases from J, with 0 bases between. Germline CDR1 is LNHNV and CDR2 is YYDKDF (reference sequence). The CDR3 runs 12 residues. The CDR3 DNA is TGTGCCACCAGCAGAGACACAGATACGCAGTATTTT. The encoded protein is CATSRDTDTQYF.

The chain couples TRBV19 to TRBJ2-5; no reliable D call. Germline values: CDR1 LNHDA, CDR2 SQIVND (reference sequence). The CDR3 runs to 15 residues. Trimming took off 2 bases at V and 0 bases at J, with 10 bases between the two ends. In nucleotides, the CDR3 is TGTGCCAGTAGTATACAGAGGACGTACCAAGAGACCCAGTACTTC. This translates into CASSIQRTYQETQYF.

The sample holds one count of this clonotype. This chain connects TRBV6-6 to TRBJ2-7, with 9 bases identical to TRBD1. Losses at the gene ends were 7 bases for V and 4 bases for J; bases not matched to a gene: 8. The CDR3 is made up of 14 amino acids. CDR1 and CDR2 (germline): MNHNY, SVGAGI (reference sequence). The chain's CDR3 is CASTHRDRAYEQYF. The DNA of the CDR3 is TGTGCCAGCACCCACCGGGACAGGGCGTACGAGCAGTACTTC.

The CDR3 loop is CASSHTGQGYEQYF. As DNA, the CDR3 is TGTGCCAGCAGCCACACGGGACAGGGGTATGAGCAGTACTTC. The chain uses TRBV11-2 and TRBJ2-7; 10 bases are a match to TRBD1. Looked up from germline, CDR1 is SGHAT and CDR2 is FQNNGV. The ends lost 5 bases at V and 7 bases at J; junction bases unmatched: 8. CDR3 length: 14 amino acids.

V gene TRBV19 combines with J gene TRBJ1-2; D is unresolved. The V end lost 6 bases, the J end lost 2 bases, and 7 bases lay between the germline ends. The CDR3 extends over 12 amino acids. Germline V gives CDR1 LNHDA, CDR2 SQIVND (reference sequence). CDR3 sequence reads: CASSILNYGYTF. The CDR3, as DNA: TGTGCCAGTAGCATACTAAACTATGGCTACACCTTC.

The chain employs TRBV2 and TRBJ2-1; 12 nucleotides line up with TRBD2. This CDR3 has 14 residues. CDR1 and CDR2 (germline): SNHLY, FYNNEI. V lost 7 bases to trimming and J lost 7 bases; unmatched junction nucleotides: 5. CDR3 in DNA: TGTGCCAGCAAGCTAGCGGGAGGGCCAAATGAGCAGTTCTTC. This gives the protein CASKLAGGPNEQFF.

This clonotype was observed once. The chain recombines TRBV6-2 or TRBV6-3 with TRBJ1-2; no clear D gene. The germline CDR1 and CDR2 sequences are MNHEY and SVGEGT. The CDR3 is made up of 13 amino acids. V was clipped by 6 bases and J by 2 bases, with 10 bases between them. CDR3: CASRIEVNYGYTF. The CDR3 DNA is TGTGCCAGCAGAATAGAAGTCAACTATGGCTACACCTTC.

In this sample, this clonotype turned up once. DNA for the CDR3: TGCAGCGTGGACCAGACAGAAGAGACCCAGTACTTC. It specifies CSVDQTEETQYF. This chain joins TRBV29-1 and TRBJ2-5; tentative D call: TRBD1 (5 bases). This CDR3 is 12 amino acids long. Germline V gene data show CDR1 as SQVTM and CDR2 as ANQGSEA. Deletions cut 6 bases from V and 3 bases from J, with 11 bases between.

This clonotype was recorded a few times. The chain links TRBV12-3 or TRBV12-4 to TRBJ1-5, with TRBD1 as a possible D gene (5 bases). This CDR3 is 13 amino acids long. Trimming took off 2 bases at V and 6 bases at J, with 8 bases between the two ends. The CDR3 DNA is TGTGCCAGCAGTTTATATGGGGCTCAGCCCCAGCATTTT. Its protein product is CASSLYGAQPQHF.

This clonotype was recorded once. This chain joins TRBV19 and TRBJ1-2; TRBD1 is a possible D gene (5 bases). Germline-derived CDR1 and CDR2 are LNHDA and SQIVND (reference sequence). This CDR3 region has 13 residues. Trimming removed 10 bases at V and 8 bases at J, with 20 bases between. The CDR3 bases are TGTGCCACCGGGGCCGGCCAGGGAGACGGCTACACCTTC. As protein: CATGAGQGDGYTF. The whole variable domain, remainder taken from reference TRBV19 and TRBJ1-2, is DGGITQSPKYLFRKEGQNVTLSCEQNLNHDAMYWYRQDPGQGLRLIYYSQIVNDFQKGDIAEGYSVSREKKESFPLTVTSAQKNPTAFYLCATGAGQGDGYTFGSGTRLTVV.

The V gene is TRBV7-9, the J gene TRBJ1-3; D ambiguous. Deletions cut 1 base from V and 7 bases from J, with 5 bases between. The CDR3 has 12 residues. Germline loops: CDR1 SEHNR, CDR2 FQNEAQ (reference sequence). CDR3 region: CASSLGSNTIYF. DNA for the CDR3: TGTGCCAGCAGCTTAGGGTCCAACACCATATATTTT.